This T cell receptor beta chain came from a study of cytomegalovirus exposure and HLA in healthy donors. Germline V gene sequence: CDR1 LNHDA, CDR2 SQIVND (reference sequence). CDR3 length: 13 amino acids. V lost 5 bases and J lost 3, with 7 bases in between. Whole-study findings and limits: Among the sequence variants, a highly shared cluster was likely an artifact of sequencing. TCR beta chain V- and J-gene trimming was linked, in a later analysis, to a missense variant in DCLRE1C.

In regard to this clone: Antigen specificity is unknown.

With 60 Vbeta and 13 Jbeta primers, the PCR was carried out. TCRdb's copy holds only in-frame clones and misses some; the assay was immunoSEQ multiplex PCR. In all, the sample yields 80,000 or so clones. Material: PBMCs. The clonotype was recovered from a man aged 45 to 65 in good health and CMV-seropositive. The chain joins TRBV19 to TRBJ2-2; D call uncertain. In DNA, the CDR3 is TGTGCCAGTAGTCGGAGAGACACCGGGGAGCTGTTTTTT. It is translated as CASSRRDTGELFF.